Presented here are 11 T cell receptor beta chains from one specimen sequenced in a study of T cell repertoires in ileal Crohn's disease. Produced via immunoSEQ multiplex PCR; TCRdb's table is partial and in-frame only. The top ten clones hold approximately 5.9% of a sample with about 5,200 clones, approximately 80% of them seen once. Sequenced: ileal tissue. These receptors were obtained from an adult with Crohn's disease.

Only one count was recorded for this clone. The chain employs TRBV9 and TRBJ1-2, with D possibly TRBD1 on 5 matching bases. CDR3 length: 15 amino acids. V lost 0 bases, J lost 4 bases, and 13 bases lay in between. Germline CDR1 and CDR2: SGDLS and YYNGEE. This CDR3 reads CASSVGVGGSYGYTF. The CDR3 DNA follows: TGTGCCAGCAGCGTAGGGGTTGGGGGGTCCTATGGCTACACCTTC.

The chain uses TRBV19 and TRBJ2-7, with a weak D call TRBD1 (5 bases). CDR1 and CDR2 (germline): LNHDA, SQIVND (reference sequence). The V and J ends lost 5 bases and 4 bases respectively, with 15 bases between them. There are 14 residues in the CDR3. This CDR3 is CASSFALGAYEQYF. In nucleotides, the CDR3 is TGTGCCAGTAGTTTCGCTCTTGGGGCTTACGAGCAGTACTTC.

CDR3 sequence: CASSPTRASGTHEQFF. The CDR3 DNA reads as TGTGCCAGCTCACCTACTAGGGCTAGCGGGACTCATGAGCAGTTCTTC. This rearrangement joins TRBV18 to TRBJ2-1; 9 bases align to TRBD2. V was clipped by 3 bases and J by 8 bases; unmatched bases: 11. Germline CDR1 KGHSH, CDR2 LQKENI. The CDR3 consists of 16 residues.

By proportion, this clone is large. The gene calls are TRBV5-4 and TRBJ1-2; D is ambiguous. The CDR3 spans 14 residues. Per the germline V gene, CDR1 is SGHNT and CDR2 is YYREEE (reference sequence). The V end lost 1 base, the J end lost 4 bases, and 11 bases lay between the germline ends. The CDR3 DNA sequence: TGTGCCAGCAGCTTGTCGGGTTTTACCTATGGCTACACCTTC. This sequence encodes CASSLSGFTYGYTF.

The chain links TRBV28 to TRBJ1-4; D not certain. Germline lookup yields CDR1 MDHEN and CDR2 SYDVKM. Trimming pared 3 bases from V and 4 bases from J, leaving 12 bases between. CDR3 size: 15 residues. CDR3 in amino acids: CASSLGGRSNEKLFF. DNA of the CDR3: TGTGCCAGCAGTTTGGGAGGACGGAGTAATGAAAAACTGTTTTTT.

V is TRBV6-6 and J is TRBJ2-7; TRBD1 aligns across 7 bases. Germline-derived CDR1 and CDR2 are MNHNY and SVGAGI (reference sequence). The CDR3 totals 13 residues. The V and J ends lost 5 bases and 6 bases, in that order; junction bases with no gene match: 7. Here the CDR3 reads CASSTGAGGEQYF. In nucleotides, the CDR3 is TGTGCCAGCAGTACCGGGGCAGGGGGCGAGCAGTACTTC.

The V and J genes are TRBV5-1 and TRBJ1-3; D gene uncertain. Trimming cost V 1 base and J 0 bases, with 8 bases left between them. The CDR3 runs to 15 residues. Germline lookup yields CDR1 SGHRS and CDR2 YFSETQ. CDR3 sequence: CASSLYPRSGNTIYF. The CDR3 DNA sequence: TGCGCCAGCAGCTTGTACCCGCGCTCTGGAAACACCATATATTTT.

This clone is classed as large. CDR3 protein: CASSLGEGQGLANTEAFF. CDR3 nucleotides: TGTGCCAGCAGCTTAGGGGAAGGACAGGGGCTAGCGAACACTGAAGCTTTCTTT. The chain has TRBV7-2 and TRBJ1-1; 9 bases agree with TRBD1. This CDR3 is built from 18 residues. Germline V lookup: CDR1 SGHTA, CDR2 FQGNSA. J gave up 1 base and V 1 base, and 10 bases lay outside the gene matches.

CDR3 sequence: CSGTGQGTIEQYF. CDR3 nucleotides: TGCAGCGGGACTGGACAGGGGACCATCGAGCAGTACTTC. V is TRBV29-1 and J is TRBJ2-7; 9 bases are shared with TRBD1. The CDR3 is 13 residues long. J gave up 6 bases and V 7 bases, and 10 bases lay outside the gene matches. Germline CDR1 and CDR2: SQVTM and ANQGSEA.

This sequence joins TRBV2 and TRBJ2-7; D is unresolved. V lost 4 bases to trimming and J lost 4 bases, with 11 bases between them. Germline V gene lookup returns CDR1 SNHLY and CDR2 FYNNEI. This CDR3 is 13 amino acids long. CDR3 sequence: CASSGNGFYEQYF. CDR3 coding DNA: TGTGCCAGCAGTGGAAACGGTTTTTACGAGCAGTACTTC.

V is TRBV5-1 and J is TRBJ2-5; 12 bases are shared with TRBD2. This CDR3 is built from 14 residues. Losses at the gene ends were 3 bases for V and 4 bases for J; bases not matched to a gene: 1. CDR1 is SGHRS, CDR2 YFSETQ, per germline. The CDR3 reads CASSSGLAGETQYF. The CDR3 nucleotides read TGCGCCAGCAGCTCGGGACTAGCGGGAGAGACCCAGTACTTC.